This passage covers 11 T cell receptor beta chains from one sample sequenced in a study of PD-L1 blockade in urothelial cancer. Libraries were prepared by immunoSEQ multiplex PCR; TCRdb keeps only in-frame clonotypes and omits some of them. The sample lists 95,000 or so clones; around 87% were seen once. Described time point: pretreatment peripheral blood. The sequences come from PBMCs, collected around atezolizumab (anti-PD-L1) treatment. The receptors here all came from a man aged 60 to 75 with urothelial cancer.

The J gene is TRBJ2-3, the V gene TRBV5-1; D is unresolved. CDR1 SGHRS and CDR2 YFSETQ come from the germline V gene. This CDR3 is built from 13 residues. The ends were cut back, 7 bases at V and 1 base at J, with 10 bases in the middle. For the CDR3, the DNA is TGCGCCAGCTCTTCCCCGGGCACAGATACGCAGTATTTT. Its protein is CASSSPGTDTQYF. Filled out from reference TRBV5-1 and TRBJ2-3, the complete variable domain reads KAGVTQTPRYLIKTRGQQVTLSCSPISGHRSVSWYQQTPGQGLQFLFEYFSETQRNKGNFPGRFSGRQFSNSRSEMNVSTLELGDSALYLCASSSPGTDTQYFGPGTRLTVL.

V usage is TRBV5-1 and J usage is TRBJ2-2; the D is unclear. Trimming took 0 bases from V and 8 from J, leaving 8 bases between them. Germline V gives CDR1 SGHRS, CDR2 YFSETQ. The CDR3 loop spans 13 amino acids. CDR3 region: CASSLAVSGELFF. The CDR3 DNA reads as TGCGCCAGCAGCTTGGCGGTGTCTGGGGAGCTGTTTTTT. Drawing the rest from reference TRBV5-1 and TRBJ2-2, the complete variable domain is KAGVTQTPRYLIKTRGQQVTLSCSPISGHRSVSWYQQTPGQGLQFLFEYFSETQRNKGNFPGRFSGRQFSNSRSEMNVSTLELGDSALYLCASSLAVSGELFFGEGSRLTVL.

This sequence joins TRBV6-6 and TRBJ1-4; D may be TRBD1 (6 bases). Trimming shortened V by 2 bases and J by 6 bases, and 16 bases separated the two germline ends. This CDR3 contains 16 residues. The germline V gene encodes CDR1 MNHNY and CDR2 SVGAGI (reference sequence). CDR3 protein: CASSYPWGQGYEKLFF. As DNA, the CDR3 is TGTGCCAGCAGTTACCCTTGGGGGCAGGGTTATGAAAAACTGTTTTTT.

V and J are TRBV6-6 and TRBJ1-1; maybe TRBD1 (6 bases). The CDR3 has 14 residues. Germline V gene data show CDR1 as MNHNY and CDR2 as SVGAGI (reference sequence). Trimming removed 0 bases from V and 3 bases from J, with 8 bases in between. The CDR3 reads CASSYSYRDTEAFF. The CDR3 nucleotides are TGTGCCAGCAGTTACTCGTACAGGGACACTGAAGCTTTCTTT.

Remarks on this clone: One junction end disagrees with the germline gene, perhaps due to a read error. V usage is TRBV20-1 and J usage is TRBJ2-1, with 10 bases matching TRBD2. This CDR3 region has 11 residues. Germline loops: CDR1 DFQATT, CDR2 SNEGSKA (reference sequence). The DNA of the CDR3 is TGCAGTGCAGCACTAGCGGGGACCCCACTCTTC. This gives the protein CSAALAGTPLF.

The chain couples TRBV19 to TRBJ1-2; 8 positions agree with TRBD1. The CDR3 has 14 amino acids. Germline V gives CDR1 LNHDA, CDR2 SQIVND (reference sequence). J gave up 6 bases and V 1 base, and 4 bases lay outside the gene matches. CDR3 coding DNA: TGTGCCAGTAGTATAGGGGACAGGAGCAATGGCTACACCTTC. Its translation: CASSIGDRSNGYTF.

This clone was seen only once. The CDR3 loop is CASSFEGTEAFF. Written as DNA, the CDR3 is TGTGCCAGCAGTTTTGAGGGCACTGAAGCTTTCTTT. The chain links TRBV27 to TRBJ1-1, with D unclear. The length of the CDR3 is 12 residues. The V gene lost 3 bases and the J gene lost 4 bases, with 6 bases spanning the gap. The germline V gene has CDR1 MNHEY and CDR2 SMNVEV (reference sequence).

The V gene is TRBV28, the J gene TRBJ1-1; possibly TRBD1 for D (5 bases). Germline V gene lookup returns CDR1 MDHEN and CDR2 SYDVKM. This CDR3 comprises 15 residues. Between the trimmed V and J ends, which lost 1 base and 5 bases, there was a span of 14 bases. This CDR3 reads CASSLSEGRWTEAFF. In DNA form, the CDR3 reads TGTGCCAGCAGTTTATCGGAGGGGCGATGGACTGAAGCTTTCTTT.

This chain uses TRBV19 with TRBJ2-1, with 7 bases identical to TRBD2. Trimming removed 8 bases from V and 9 bases from J; junction bases left unmatched: 16. The CDR3 extends over 15 amino acids. Germline CDR1 and CDR2: LNHDA and SQIVND (reference sequence). CDR3 protein: CASWSSGKPFGEQFF. The CDR3 DNA sequence: TGTGCCAGTTGGTCTAGCGGAAAGCCATTCGGTGAGCAGTTCTTC.

The chain has TRBV2 and TRBJ2-2; D is possibly TRBD2 (5 bases). The V end was cut by 1 base, the J end by 0 bases, with 9 bases between. Germline CDR1 reads SNHLY; CDR2 reads FYNNEI. CDR3 length: 16 residues. CDR3 nucleotide sequence: TGTGCCAGCAGTGAAGGTGGAGGTTCGAACACCGGGGAGCTGTTTTTT. As protein: CASSEGGGSNTGELFF.

The J gene is TRBJ2-1, the V gene TRBV21-1; the D call in the table, TRBD2, was not verified against the DNA. TRBV21-1 is termed a pseudogene. The CDR3 extends over 15 amino acids. CDR3 in DNA: TGTGCCAGCTATGGAGTCGATAGTTGGAGCAATGAGCAGTTCTTC. This encodes CASYGVDSWSNEQFF.